The rows below give T cell receptor beta chains drawn from one sample of a study of blood T cells in healthy people across ages. TCRdb recomputed calls from the 5' RACE reads with MiXCR, one row per CDR3 protein. The sample comprises some 900,000 distinct CDR3 sequences, around 48% of which are singletons, and roughly 13% rests with the top ten. The sample comprised blood. All receptors come from a man younger than 40 in good health. Both conserved end residues are part of each CDR3. A D gene is named only where the DNA matches it firmly. Not every row has a clone size; where given, it reads once, few, many or a size class.

abundance,v_gene,j_gene,d_gene,CDR3aa,CDR3nt
few,TRBV18,TRBJ2-2,NA,CASSALRGTGELFF,TGTGCCAGCTCAGCACTTCGGGGCACCGGGGAGCTGTTTTTT
NA,TRBV4-1,TRBJ2-7,TRBD2,CASSQARTSGGNEQYF,TGCGCCAGCAGCCAGGCTAGGACTAGCGGGGGCAACGAGCAGTACTTC
NA,TRBV3-1,TRBJ2-1,TRBD2,CASSQLAGASEQFF,TGTGCCAGCAGCCAACTAGCGGGGGCCAGTGAGCAGTTCTTC
few,TRBV20-1,TRBJ2-7,TRBD1,CSARDLKTGDHEQYF,TGCAGTGCTAGAGATCTAAAGACAGGGGACCACGAGCAGTACTTC
NA,TRBV25-1,TRBJ2-7,NA,CASSEGGFYEQYF,TGTGCCAGCAGTGAGGGCGGTTTCTACGAGCAGTACTTC
NA,TRBV7-2,TRBJ2-1,NA,CASSLSRGWQFF,TGTGCCAGCAGCTTGTCTCGCGGATGGCAGTTCTTC
NA,TRBV12-3/TRBV12-4,TRBJ2-4,NA,CASSLARQGAKNIQYF,TGTGCCAGCAGTTTAGCTAGGCAGGGGGCCAAAAACATTCAGTACTTC
NA,TRBV29-1,TRBJ1-2,NA,CSTKRMEDHGYTF,TGCAGCACCAAGAGAATGGAGGACCATGGCTACACCTTC
NA,TRBV28,TRBJ2-3,NA,CASSQGGAVTDTQYF,TGTGCCAGCAGCCAAGGGGGGGCAGTTACAGATACGCAGTATTTT
many,TRBV6-4,TRBJ2-3,NA,CASSDSEGGSDTQYF,TGTGCCAGCAGTGACTCGGAGGGTGGGTCAGATACGCAGTATTTT
NA,TRBV29-1,TRBJ2-3,NA,CSGLGGSTDTQYF,TGCAGCGGCCTAGGGGGTAGCACAGATACGCAGTATTTT
NA,TRBV20-1,TRBJ2-3,TRBD2,CSAPTSGDHTQYF,TGCAGTGCTCCAACTAGCGGGGACCATACGCAGTATTTT
NA,TRBV12-3/TRBV12-4,TRBJ1-2,NA,CASSFQSTNYGYTF,TGTGCCAGCAGTTTCCAAAGCACCAACTATGGCTACACCTTC
NA,TRBV6-5,TRBJ2-7,TRBD1,CASSWDRVDEQYF,TGTGCCAGCAGTTGGGACAGGGTGGACGAGCAGTACTTC
NA,TRBV7-9,TRBJ1-2,NA,CASSPTRGESNYGYTF,TGTGCCAGCAGCCCGACCCGAGGCGAGTCTAACTATGGCTACACCTTC
NA,TRBV10-3,TRBJ2-7,NA,CAISERPENSYEQYF,TGTGCCATCAGTGAAAGGCCAGAGAACTCCTACGAGCAGTACTTC
many,TRBV7-2,TRBJ1-1,NA,CASSSGQNTEAFF,TGTGCCAGCAGCTCCGGACAGAACACTGAAGCTTTCTTT
once,TRBV7-2,TRBJ1-2,NA,CASSPNRPRLKDGYTF,TGTGCCAGCAGCCCAAACAGGCCAAGACTAAAGGATGGCTACACCTTC
once,TRBV11-2,TRBJ2-5,NA,CASSLGQGGRRETQYF,TGTGCCAGCAGCTTAGGGCAGGGGGGCAGACGAGAGACCCAGTACTTC
NA,TRBV6-2/TRBV6-3,TRBJ2-3,NA,CASSTGSVYTDTQYF,TGTGCCAGCAGTACCGGGTCCGTCTACACAGATACGCAGTATTTT
NA,TRBV5-1,TRBJ2-1,TRBD2,CASGTSGAEQFF,TGCGCCAGCGGGACTAGCGGCGCCGAGCAGTTCTTC
NA,TRBV20-1,TRBJ2-7,TRBD2,CSARATSGGAHEQYF,TGCAGTGCTAGAGCTACTAGCGGGGGGGCCCACGAGCAGTACTTC
few,TRBV15,TRBJ2-7,NA,CATSRDLQGRVDEQYF,TGTGCCACCAGCAGAGACCTCCAGGGCCGTGTGGACGAGCAGTACTTC
NA,TRBV11-3,TRBJ1-2,NA,CASAKDGTHGYTF,TGTGCCAGCGCAAAGGACGGAACCCATGGCTACACCTTC
few,TRBV5-1,TRBJ2-1,NA,CASSNLREQFF,TGCGCCAGCAGCAACCTTAGAGAGCAGTTCTTC
few,TRBV4-3,TRBJ1-1,NA,CASSQVGGPGKAFF,TGCGCCAGCAGCCAAGTAGGAGGGCCTGGGAAAGCTTTCTTT
few,TRBV25-1,TRBJ2-7,NA,CASSEYQSVTYEQYF,TGTGCCAGCAGTGAATACCAGAGTGTAACCTACGAGCAGTACTTC
NA,TRBV3-1,TRBJ2-2,NA,CASSQATGLNTGELFF,TGTGCCAGCAGCCAAGCCACAGGGTTGAACACCGGGGAGCTGTTTTTT
few,TRBV5-1,TRBJ2-7,TRBD1,CASSFGQGLREQYF,TGCGCCAGCAGCTTCGGACAGGGTCTCCGCGAGCAGTACTTC
few,TRBV12-3/TRBV12-4,TRBJ2-5,NA,CASSLNPYNQETQYF,TGTGCCAGCAGTTTAAATCCTTATAACCAAGAGACCCAGTACTTC
NA,TRBV28,TRBJ2-7,TRBD2,CASRMGTSGYYNEQYF,TGTGCCAGCAGGATGGGGACTAGCGGGTATTACAATGAGCAGTACTTC
few,TRBV5-1,TRBJ2-1,TRBD1,CASSLNTGGPEQFF,TGCGCCAGCAGCTTAAATACAGGGGGACCTGAGCAGTTCTTC
NA,TRBV20-1,TRBJ2-2,NA,CSVRLATGELFF,TGCAGTGTTCGACTGGCCACCGGGGAGCTGTTTTTT
NA,TRBV3-1,TRBJ2-5,NA,CASSKTGEQYF,TGTGCCAGCAGCAAGACTGGGGAGCAGTACTTC
NA,TRBV20-1,TRBJ2-4,TRBD2,CSAHPGLASLLAKNIQYF,TGCAGTGCTCACCCCGGACTAGCGTCCTTGTTAGCCAAAAACATTCAGTACTTC
few,TRBV4-2,TRBJ2-5,NA,CASSQVTGGQETQYF,TGTGCCAGCAGCCAAGTTACCGGGGGCCAAGAGACCCAGTACTTC
NA,TRBV3-1,TRBJ2-5,NA,CASSYGILRGEQYF,TGTGCCAGCAGCTACGGGATCCTTAGAGGGGAGCAGTACTTC
few,TRBV14,TRBJ1-2,NA,CASSQIWPGGNYGYTF,TGTGCCAGCAGCCAGATATGGCCTGGGGGTAACTATGGCTACACCTTC
NA,TRBV7-6,TRBJ2-3,NA,CASSADFSDTDTQYF,TGTGCCAGCAGCGCGGACTTTTCCGACACAGATACGCAGTATTTT
NA,TRBV6-5,TRBJ1-6,NA,CASSYDPVTFNSPLHF,TGTGCCAGCAGTTACGATCCTGTAACGTTTAATTCACCCCTCCACTTT
NA,TRBV7-2,TRBJ1-4,TRBD1,CASSRGGTGGVEKLFF,TGTGCCAGCAGCCGAGGAGGAACAGGGGGGGTCGAAAAACTGTTTTTT
many,TRBV12-3/TRBV12-4,TRBJ1-5,NA,CASRPTGNQPQHF,TGTGCCAGCCGACCTACCGGGAACCAGCCCCAGCATTTT
NA,TRBV3-1,TRBJ2-1,NA,CASSQDPRDYNEQFF,TGTGCCAGCAGCCAAGATCCACGGGATTACAATGAGCAGTTCTTC
few,TRBV7-2,TRBJ1-2,TRBD1,CASSLGAQGYGYTF,TGTGCCAGCAGCTTAGGGGCACAGGGGTATGGCTACACCTTC
NA,TRBV9,TRBJ2-1,NA,CASSVAGEPYNEQFF,TGTGCCAGCAGCGTAGCCGGAGAACCCTACAATGAGCAGTTCTTC
NA,TRBV11-1,TRBJ2-7,TRBD1,CASSLATRTGNERAWNYEQYF,TGTGCCAGCAGCTTAGCGACGCGGACAGGGAACGAGCGGGCATGGAACTACGAGCAGTACTTC
few,TRBV30,TRBJ2-7,NA,CAWSVQGHEQYF,TGTGCCTGGAGTGTACAGGGCCACGAGCAGTACTTC
NA,TRBV5-6,TRBJ1-2,TRBD1,CASSAGTGELWYGYTF,TGTGCCAGCAGCGCCGGGACAGGGGAGTTATGGTATGGCTACACCTTC
many,TRBV20-1,TRBJ2-1,TRBD2,CSARSGGGFREQFF,TGCAGTGCTAGGAGCGGGGGGGGCTTCAGGGAGCAGTTCTTC
NA,TRBV29-1,TRBJ1-2,NA,CSVFLDGAYGYTF,TGCAGCGTTTTTTTGGACGGAGCCTATGGCTACACCTTC
many,TRBV29-1,TRBJ2-7,NA,CSVEDTSYEQYF,TGCAGCGTTGAAGATACGAGCTACGAGCAGTACTTC
NA,TRBV12-3/TRBV12-4,TRBJ2-3,NA,CASSLKAGRTDTQYF,TGTGCCAGCAGTTTAAAGGCAGGGCGCACAGATACGCAGTATTTT
NA,TRBV28,TRBJ2-1,TRBD2,CASSFPSGTSGIPFF,TGTGCCAGCAGTTTCCCTTCCGGGACTAGCGGTATACCGTTCTTC
NA,TRBV30,TRBJ2-5,TRBD2,CAWSEGTSGRETQYF,TGTGCCTGGAGTGAAGGGACTAGCGGACGGGAGACCCAGTACTTC
NA,TRBV12-3/TRBV12-4,TRBJ2-3,NA,CASSPWRFSTDTQYF,TGTGCCAGCAGCCCCTGGAGGTTTAGCACAGATACGCAGTATTTT